This T cell receptor beta chain was sequenced during a study of T cells after yellow fever vaccination. This CDR3 is built from 11 residues. Germline V gives CDR1 DFQATT, CDR2 SNEGSKA (reference sequence). V lost 5 bases and J lost 7, with 11 bases in between. This clonotype was observed a handful of times. Each CDR3 protein gets one entry after TCRdb re-called the 5' RACE reads with MiXCR. The profile shows tens of thousands of distinct CDR3 sequences, roughly 13% of them singletons. This sample comprised CD8+ T cells not binding an NS4B(214-222) dextramer, sorted from PBMCs, obtained less than 25 days after the first yellow fever vaccination. The TCR was taken from a man younger than 35 who received the YFV17D yellow fever vaccine. The chain carries TRBV20-1 and TRBJ1-1; D gene unclear. CDR3 protein: CSAGGYSEAFF. Here the CDR3 DNA reads TGCAGTGCTGGAGGGTACAGTGAAGCTTTCTTT.